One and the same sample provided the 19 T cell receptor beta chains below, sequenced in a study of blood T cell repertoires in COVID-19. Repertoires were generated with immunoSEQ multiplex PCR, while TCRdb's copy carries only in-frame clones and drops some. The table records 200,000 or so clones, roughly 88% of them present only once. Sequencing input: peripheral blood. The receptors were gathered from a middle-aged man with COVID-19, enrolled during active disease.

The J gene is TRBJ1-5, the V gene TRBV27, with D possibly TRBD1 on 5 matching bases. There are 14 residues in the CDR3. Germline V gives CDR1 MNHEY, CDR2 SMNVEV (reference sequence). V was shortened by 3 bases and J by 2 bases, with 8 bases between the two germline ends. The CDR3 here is CASSFLGGNQPQHF. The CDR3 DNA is TGTGCCAGCAGTTTTTTAGGGGGCAATCAGCCCCAGCATTTT.

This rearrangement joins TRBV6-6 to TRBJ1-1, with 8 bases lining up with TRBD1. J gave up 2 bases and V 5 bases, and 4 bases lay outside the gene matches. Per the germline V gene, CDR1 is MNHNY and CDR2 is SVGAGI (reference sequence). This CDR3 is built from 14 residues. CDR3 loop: CASSKQGGNTEAFF. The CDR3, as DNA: TGTGCCAGCAGTAAACAGGGGGGTAACACTGAAGCTTTCTTT.

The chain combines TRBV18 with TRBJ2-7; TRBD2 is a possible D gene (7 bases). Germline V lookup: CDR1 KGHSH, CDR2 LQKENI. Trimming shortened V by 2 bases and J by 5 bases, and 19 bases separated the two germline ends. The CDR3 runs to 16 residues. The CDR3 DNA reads TGTGCCAGCTCACCATCGGTGGCGGGGGCTTTGGACGAGCAGTACTTC. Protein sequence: CASSPSVAGALDEQYF. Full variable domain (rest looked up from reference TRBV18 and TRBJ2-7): NAGVMQNPRHLVRRRGQEARLRCSPMKGHSHVYWYRQLPEEGLKFMVYLQKENIIDESGMPKERFSAEFPKEGPSILRIQQVVRGDSAAYFCASSPSVAGALDEQYFGPGTRLTVT.

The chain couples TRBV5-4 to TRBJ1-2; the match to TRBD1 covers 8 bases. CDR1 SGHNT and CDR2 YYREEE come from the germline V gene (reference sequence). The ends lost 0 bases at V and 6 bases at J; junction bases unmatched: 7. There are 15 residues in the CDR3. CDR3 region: CASSLARQGYDGYTF. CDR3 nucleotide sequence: TGTGCCAGCAGCTTGGCCCGACAGGGGTATGATGGCTACACCTTC.

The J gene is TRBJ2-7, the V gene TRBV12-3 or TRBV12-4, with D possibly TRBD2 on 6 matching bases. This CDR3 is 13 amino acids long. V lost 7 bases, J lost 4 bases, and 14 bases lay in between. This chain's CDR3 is CASTLVEGYEQYF. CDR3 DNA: TGTGCCAGCACCCTAGTGGAGGGTTACGAGCAGTACTTC.

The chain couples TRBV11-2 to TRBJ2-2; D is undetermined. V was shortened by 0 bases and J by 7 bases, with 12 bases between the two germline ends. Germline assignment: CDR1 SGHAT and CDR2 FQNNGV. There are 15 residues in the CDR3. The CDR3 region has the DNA TGTGCCAGCAGCTTAGAACCCGGCGGTGGCGGGGAGCTGTTTTTT. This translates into CASSLEPGGGGELFF.

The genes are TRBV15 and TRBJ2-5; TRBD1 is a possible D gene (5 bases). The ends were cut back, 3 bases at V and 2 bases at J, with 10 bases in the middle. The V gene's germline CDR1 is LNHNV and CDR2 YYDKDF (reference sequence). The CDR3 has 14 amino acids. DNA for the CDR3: TGTGCCACCAGCAGCGGCGCAGGGCAAGAGACCCAGTACTTC. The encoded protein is CATSSGAGQETQYF.

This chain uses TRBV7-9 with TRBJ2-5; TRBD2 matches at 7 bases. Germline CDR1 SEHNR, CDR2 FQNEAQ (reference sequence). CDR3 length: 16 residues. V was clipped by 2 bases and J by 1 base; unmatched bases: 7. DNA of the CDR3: TGTGCCAGCAGCTTAAGGGGAGGGAAGACCCAAGAGACCCAGTACTTC. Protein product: CASSLRGGKTQETQYF.

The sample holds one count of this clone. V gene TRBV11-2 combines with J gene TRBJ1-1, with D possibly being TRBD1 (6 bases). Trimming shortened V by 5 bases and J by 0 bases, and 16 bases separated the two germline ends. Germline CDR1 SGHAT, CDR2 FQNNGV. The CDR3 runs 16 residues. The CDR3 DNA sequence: TGTGCCAGCAGCCGGCGGGGGGCGGACGTGAACACTGAAGCTTTCTTT. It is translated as CASSRRGADVNTEAFF.

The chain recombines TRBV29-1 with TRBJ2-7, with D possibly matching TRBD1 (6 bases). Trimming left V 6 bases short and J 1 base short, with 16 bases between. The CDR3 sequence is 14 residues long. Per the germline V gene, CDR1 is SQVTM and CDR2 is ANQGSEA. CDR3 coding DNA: TGCAGCGTCTCATGGCAGGGGCGTTCCTACGAGCAGTACTTC. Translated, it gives CSVSWQGRSYEQYF.

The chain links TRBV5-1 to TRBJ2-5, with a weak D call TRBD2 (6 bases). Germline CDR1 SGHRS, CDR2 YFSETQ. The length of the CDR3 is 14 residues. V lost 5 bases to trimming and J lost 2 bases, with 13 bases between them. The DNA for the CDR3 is TGCGCCAGCAGTTGGCAGGGAGGACAAGAGACCCAGTACTTC. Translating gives CASSWQGGQETQYF.

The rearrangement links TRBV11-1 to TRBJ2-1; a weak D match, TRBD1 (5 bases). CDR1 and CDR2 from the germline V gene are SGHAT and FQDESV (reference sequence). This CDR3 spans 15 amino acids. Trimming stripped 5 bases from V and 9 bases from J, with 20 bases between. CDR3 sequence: CASSPQGFINIEQFF. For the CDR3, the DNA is TGTGCCAGCAGCCCGCAGGGTTTTATTAATATTGAGCAGTTCTTC. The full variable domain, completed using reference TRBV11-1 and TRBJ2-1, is EAEVAQSPRYKITEKSQAVAFWCDPISGHATLYWYRQILGQGPELLVQFQDESVVDDSQLPKDRFSAERLKGVDSTLKIQPAELGDSAMYLCASSPQGFINIEQFFGPGTRLTVL.

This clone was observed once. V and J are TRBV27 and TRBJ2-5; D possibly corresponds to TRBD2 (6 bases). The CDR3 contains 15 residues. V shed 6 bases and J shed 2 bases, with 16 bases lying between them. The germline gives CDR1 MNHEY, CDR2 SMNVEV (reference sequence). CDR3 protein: CASSLSWGEQETQYF. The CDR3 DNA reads TGTGCCAGCAGCCTTTCATGGGGGGAACAAGAGACCCAGTACTTC.

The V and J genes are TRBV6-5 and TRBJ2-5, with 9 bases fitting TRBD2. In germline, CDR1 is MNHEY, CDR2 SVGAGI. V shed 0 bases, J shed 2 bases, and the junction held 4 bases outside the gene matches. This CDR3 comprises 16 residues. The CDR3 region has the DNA TGTGCCAGCAGTTACTCTCCTAGCGGGGCACAAGAGACCCAGTACTTC. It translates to CASSYSPSGAQETQYF.

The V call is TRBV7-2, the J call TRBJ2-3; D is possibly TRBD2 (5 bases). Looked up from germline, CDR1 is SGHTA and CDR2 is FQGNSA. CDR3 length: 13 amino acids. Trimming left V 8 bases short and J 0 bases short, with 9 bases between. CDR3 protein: CASRRTSTDTQYF. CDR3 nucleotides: TGTGCCAGCCGCCGGACTAGCACAGATACGCAGTATTTT.

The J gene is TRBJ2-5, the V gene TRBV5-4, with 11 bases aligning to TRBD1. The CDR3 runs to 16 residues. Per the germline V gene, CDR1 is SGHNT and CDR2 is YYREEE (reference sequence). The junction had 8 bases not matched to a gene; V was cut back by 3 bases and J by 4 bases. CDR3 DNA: TGTGCCAGCAGCTCTGTAGCCGGGACAGGGGGAGAGACCCAGTACTTC. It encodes CASSSVAGTGGETQYF.

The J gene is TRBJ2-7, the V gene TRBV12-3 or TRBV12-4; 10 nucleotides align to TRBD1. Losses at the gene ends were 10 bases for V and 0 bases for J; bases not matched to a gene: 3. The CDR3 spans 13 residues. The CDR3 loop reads CAIRQGASYEQYF. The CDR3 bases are TGTGCCATTAGACAGGGGGCCTCCTACGAGCAGTACTTC.

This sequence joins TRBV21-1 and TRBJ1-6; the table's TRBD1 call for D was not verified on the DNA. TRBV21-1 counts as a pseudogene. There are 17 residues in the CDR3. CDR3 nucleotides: TGTGCCAGCAGCAAAGGGACACTTCATCCCGGGAATTCACCCCTCCACTTT. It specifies CASSKGTLHPGNSPLHF.

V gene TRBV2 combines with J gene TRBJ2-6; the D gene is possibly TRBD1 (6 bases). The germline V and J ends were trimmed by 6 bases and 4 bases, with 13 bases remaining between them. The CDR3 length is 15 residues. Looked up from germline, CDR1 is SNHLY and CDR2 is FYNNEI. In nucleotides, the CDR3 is TGTGCCAGCAGCTACAGGGTATCCGGGGCCAACGTCCTGACTTTC. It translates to CASSYRVSGANVLTF.